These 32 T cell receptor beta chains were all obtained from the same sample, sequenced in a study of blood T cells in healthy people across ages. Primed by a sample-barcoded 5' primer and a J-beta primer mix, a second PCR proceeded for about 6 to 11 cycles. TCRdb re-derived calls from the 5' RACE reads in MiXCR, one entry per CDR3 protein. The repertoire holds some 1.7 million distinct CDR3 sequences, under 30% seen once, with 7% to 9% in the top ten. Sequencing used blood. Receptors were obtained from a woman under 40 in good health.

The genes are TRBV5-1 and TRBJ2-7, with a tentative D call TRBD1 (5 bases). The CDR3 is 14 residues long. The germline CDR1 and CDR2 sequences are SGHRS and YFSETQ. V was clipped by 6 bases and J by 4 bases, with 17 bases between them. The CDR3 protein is CASTPTPGMYEQYF. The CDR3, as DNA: TGCGCCAGCACCCCAACCCCAGGGATGTACGAGCAGTACTTC.

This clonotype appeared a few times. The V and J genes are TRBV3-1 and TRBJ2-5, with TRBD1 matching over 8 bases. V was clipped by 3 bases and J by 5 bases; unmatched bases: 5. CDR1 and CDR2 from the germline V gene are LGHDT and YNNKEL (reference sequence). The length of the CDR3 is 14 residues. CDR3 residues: CASSHARGRETQYF. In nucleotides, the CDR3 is TGTGCCAGCAGCCACGCCAGGGGGCGTGAGACCCAGTACTTC.

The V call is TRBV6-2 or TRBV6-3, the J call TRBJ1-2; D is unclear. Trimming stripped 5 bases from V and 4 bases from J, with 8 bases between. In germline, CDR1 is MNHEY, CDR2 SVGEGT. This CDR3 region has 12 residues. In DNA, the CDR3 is TGTGCCAGCAGTAAAGACACCTATGGCTACACCTTC. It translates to CASSKDTYGYTF.

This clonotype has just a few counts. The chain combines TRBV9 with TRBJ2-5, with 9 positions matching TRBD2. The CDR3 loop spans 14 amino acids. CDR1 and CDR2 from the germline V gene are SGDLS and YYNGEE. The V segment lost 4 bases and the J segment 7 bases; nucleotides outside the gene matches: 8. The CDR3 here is CASSPSGLAGTQYF. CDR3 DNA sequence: TGTGCCAGCAGCCCCTCGGGACTAGCCGGGACCCAGTACTTC.

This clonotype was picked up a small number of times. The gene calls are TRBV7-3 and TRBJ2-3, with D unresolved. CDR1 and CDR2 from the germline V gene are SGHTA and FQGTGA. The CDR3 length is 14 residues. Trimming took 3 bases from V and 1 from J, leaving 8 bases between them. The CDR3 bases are TGTGCCAGCAGCTTTAACCCCGGCACAGATACGCAGTATTTT. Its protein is CASSFNPGTDTQYF.

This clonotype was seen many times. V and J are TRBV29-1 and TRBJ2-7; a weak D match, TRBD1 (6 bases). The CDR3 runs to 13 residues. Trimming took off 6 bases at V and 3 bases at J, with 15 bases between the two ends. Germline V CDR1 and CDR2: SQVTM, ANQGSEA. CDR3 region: CSVTTGGNYEQYF. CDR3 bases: TGCAGCGTCACGACAGGTGGGAACTACGAGCAGTACTTC.

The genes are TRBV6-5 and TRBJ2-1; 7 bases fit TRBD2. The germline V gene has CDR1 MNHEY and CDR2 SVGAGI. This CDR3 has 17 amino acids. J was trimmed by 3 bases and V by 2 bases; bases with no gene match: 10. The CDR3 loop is CASSYATRASGYNEQFF. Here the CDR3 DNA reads TGTGCCAGCAGTTACGCCACCCGGGCTAGCGGCTACAATGAGCAGTTCTTC.

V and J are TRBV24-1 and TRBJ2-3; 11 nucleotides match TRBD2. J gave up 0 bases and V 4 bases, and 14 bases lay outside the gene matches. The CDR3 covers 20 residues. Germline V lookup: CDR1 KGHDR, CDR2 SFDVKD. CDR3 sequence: CATSDPGLAAKGPSTDTQYF. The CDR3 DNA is TGTGCCACCAGTGACCCGGGACTAGCGGCAAAAGGGCCTAGCACAGATACGCAGTATTTT.

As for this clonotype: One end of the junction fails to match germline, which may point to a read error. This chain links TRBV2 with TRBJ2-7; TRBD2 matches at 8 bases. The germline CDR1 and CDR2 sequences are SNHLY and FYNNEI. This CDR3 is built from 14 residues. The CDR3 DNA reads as TGTGACAGCAGGACGGGGGGGAATTCCTACGAGCAGTACTTC. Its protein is CDSRTGGNSYEQYF.

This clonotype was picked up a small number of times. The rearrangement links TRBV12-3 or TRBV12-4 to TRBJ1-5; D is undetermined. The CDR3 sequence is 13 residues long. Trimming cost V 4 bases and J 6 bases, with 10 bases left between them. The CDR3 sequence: CASSSNRIQPQHF. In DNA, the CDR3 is TGTGCCAGCAGTTCGAACCGGATTCAGCCCCAGCATTTT.

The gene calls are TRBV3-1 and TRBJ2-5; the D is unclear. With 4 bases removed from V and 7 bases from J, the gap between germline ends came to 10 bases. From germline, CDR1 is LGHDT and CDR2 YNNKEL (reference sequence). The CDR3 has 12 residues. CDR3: CASSLGHGTQYF. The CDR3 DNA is TGTGCCAGCAGCCTTGGCCATGGGACCCAGTACTTC.

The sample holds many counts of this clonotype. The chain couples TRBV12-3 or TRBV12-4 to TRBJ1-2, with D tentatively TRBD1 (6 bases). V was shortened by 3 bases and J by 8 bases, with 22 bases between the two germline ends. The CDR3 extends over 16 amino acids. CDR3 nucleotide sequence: TGTGCCAGCAGTTTCCCGGGGTCTGACCGGGACAAGGGCTACACCTTC. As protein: CASSFPGSDRDKGYTF.

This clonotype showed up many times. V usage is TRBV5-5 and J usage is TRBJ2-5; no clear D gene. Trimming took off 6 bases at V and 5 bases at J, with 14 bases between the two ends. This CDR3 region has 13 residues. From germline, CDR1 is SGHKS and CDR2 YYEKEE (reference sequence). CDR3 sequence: CASTLPFEETQYF. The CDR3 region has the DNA TGTGCCAGCACGCTCCCGTTCGAGGAGACCCAGTACTTC. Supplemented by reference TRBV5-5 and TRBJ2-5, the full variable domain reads DAGVTQSPTHLIKTRGQQVTLRCSPISGHKSVSWYQQVLGQGPQFIFQYYEKEERGRGNFPDRFSARQFPNYSSELNVNALLLGDSALYLCASTLPFEETQYFGPGTRLLVL.

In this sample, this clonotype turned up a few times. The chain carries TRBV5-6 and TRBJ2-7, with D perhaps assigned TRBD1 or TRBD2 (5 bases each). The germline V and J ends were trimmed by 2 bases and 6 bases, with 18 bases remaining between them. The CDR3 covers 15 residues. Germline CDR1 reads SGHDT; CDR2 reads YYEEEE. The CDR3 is CASSFEGWSGTEQYF. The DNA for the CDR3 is TGTGCCAGCAGCTTTGAGGGGTGGTCAGGGACCGAGCAGTACTTC.

The CDR3 DNA follows: TGCGCCAGCAGCCAAGTATGGGCGGGGAGCCAAAAGTACGAGCAGTACTTC. Its protein product is CASSQVWAGSQKYEQYF. The rearrangement links TRBV4-1 to TRBJ2-7; a weak D match, TRBD2 (6 bases). The CDR3 spans 17 residues. The germline CDR1 and CDR2 sequences are MGHRA and YSYEKL. Trimming cost V 1 base and J 4 bases, with 20 bases left between them.

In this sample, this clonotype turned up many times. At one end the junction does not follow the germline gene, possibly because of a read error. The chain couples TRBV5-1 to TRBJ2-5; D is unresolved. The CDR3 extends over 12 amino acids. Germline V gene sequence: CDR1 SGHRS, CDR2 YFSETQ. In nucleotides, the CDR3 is TGTGCCAGCAGCTTAGACGGGGAGACCCAGTACTTC. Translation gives CASSLDGETQYF. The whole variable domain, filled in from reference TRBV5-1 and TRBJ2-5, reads KAGVTQTPRYLIKTRGQQVTLSCSPISGHRSVSWYQQTPGQGLQFLFEYFSETQRNKGNFPGRFSGRQFSNSRSEMNVSTLELGDSALYLCASSLDGETQYFGPGTRLLVL.

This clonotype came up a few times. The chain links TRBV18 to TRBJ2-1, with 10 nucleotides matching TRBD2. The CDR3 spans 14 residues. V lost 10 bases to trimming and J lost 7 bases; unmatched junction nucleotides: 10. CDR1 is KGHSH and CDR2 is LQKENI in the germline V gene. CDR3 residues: CATISGRAGNEQFF. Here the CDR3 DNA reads TGTGCCACCATAAGCGGGAGGGCCGGGAATGAGCAGTTCTTC.

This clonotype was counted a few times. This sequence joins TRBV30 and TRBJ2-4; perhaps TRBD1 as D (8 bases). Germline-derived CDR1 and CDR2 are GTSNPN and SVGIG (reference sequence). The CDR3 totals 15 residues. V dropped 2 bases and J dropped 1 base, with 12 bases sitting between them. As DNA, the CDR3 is TGTGCCTGGAGTACAGGGGGGGGGGCCAAAAACATTCAGTACTTC. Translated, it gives CAWSTGGGAKNIQYF. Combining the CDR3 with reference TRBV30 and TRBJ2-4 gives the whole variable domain SQTIHQWPATLVQPVGSPLSLECTVEGTSNPNLYWYRQAAGRGLQLLFYSVGIGQISSEVPQNLSASRPQDRQFILSSKKLLLSDSGFYLCAWSTGGGAKNIQYFGAGTRLSVL.

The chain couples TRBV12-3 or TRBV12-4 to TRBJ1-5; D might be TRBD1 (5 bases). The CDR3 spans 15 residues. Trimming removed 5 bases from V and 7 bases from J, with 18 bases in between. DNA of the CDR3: TGTGCCAGCAGTCAAAATCAGGGCGGAGGACAGCCCCAGCATTTT. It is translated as CASSQNQGGGQPQHF.

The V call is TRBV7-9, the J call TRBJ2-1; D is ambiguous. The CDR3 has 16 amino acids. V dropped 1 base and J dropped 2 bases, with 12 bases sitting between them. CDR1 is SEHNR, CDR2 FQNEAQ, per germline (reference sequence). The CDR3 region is CASSLGSAAPYNEQFF. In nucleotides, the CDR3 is TGTGCCAGCAGCTTAGGATCGGCAGCCCCCTACAATGAGCAGTTCTTC.

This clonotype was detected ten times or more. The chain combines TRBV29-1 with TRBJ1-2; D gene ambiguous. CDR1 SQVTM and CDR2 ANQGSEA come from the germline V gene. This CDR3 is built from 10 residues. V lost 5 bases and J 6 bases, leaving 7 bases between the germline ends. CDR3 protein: CSVPDDGYTF. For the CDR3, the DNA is TGCAGCGTTCCAGACGATGGCTACACCTTC.

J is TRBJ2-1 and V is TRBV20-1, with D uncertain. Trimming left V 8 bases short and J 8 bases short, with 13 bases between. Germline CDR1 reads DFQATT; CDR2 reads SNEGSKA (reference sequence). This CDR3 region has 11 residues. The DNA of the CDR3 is TGCAGTTCTACTTGGAGAGATGAGCAGTTCTTC. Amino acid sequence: CSSTWRDEQFF.

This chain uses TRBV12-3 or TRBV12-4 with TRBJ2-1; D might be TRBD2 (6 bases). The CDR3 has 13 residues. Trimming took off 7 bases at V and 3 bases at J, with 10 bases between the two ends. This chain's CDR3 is CASKQDYYNEQFF. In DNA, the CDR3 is TGTGCCAGCAAACAGGACTACTACAATGAGCAGTTCTTC.

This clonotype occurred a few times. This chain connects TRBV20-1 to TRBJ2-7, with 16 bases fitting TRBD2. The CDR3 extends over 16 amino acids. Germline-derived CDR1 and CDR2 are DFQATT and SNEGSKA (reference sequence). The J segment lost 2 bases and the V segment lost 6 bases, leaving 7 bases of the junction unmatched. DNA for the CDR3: TGCAGTGCCCCGGGACTAGCGGGAGGGCTAGCCTACGAGCAGTACTTC. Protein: CSAPGLAGGLAYEQYF.

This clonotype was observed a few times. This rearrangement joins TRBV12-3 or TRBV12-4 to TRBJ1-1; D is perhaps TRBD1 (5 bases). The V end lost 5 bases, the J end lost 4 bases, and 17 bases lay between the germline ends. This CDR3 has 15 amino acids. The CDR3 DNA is TGTGCCAGCAGTCCCCCGGCCCGGGGGGGCACTGAAGCTTTCTTT. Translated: CASSPPARGGTEAFF.

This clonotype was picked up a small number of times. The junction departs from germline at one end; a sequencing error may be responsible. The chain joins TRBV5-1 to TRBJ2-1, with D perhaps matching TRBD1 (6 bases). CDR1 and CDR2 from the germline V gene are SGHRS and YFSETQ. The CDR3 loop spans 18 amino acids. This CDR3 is CASSLVPLQGSSYDEQFF. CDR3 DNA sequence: TGCGCCAGCAGCTTGGTGCCCTTACAGGGAAGCTCCTACGATGAGCAGTTCTTC.

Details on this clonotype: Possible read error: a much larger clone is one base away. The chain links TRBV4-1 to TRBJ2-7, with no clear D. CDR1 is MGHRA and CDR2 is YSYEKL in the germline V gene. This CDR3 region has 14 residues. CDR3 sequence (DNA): TGCGCCAACAGCCAAATCGGCAGCTCCTACGAGCAGTACTTC. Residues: CANSQIGSSYEQYF.

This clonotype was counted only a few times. For the CDR3, the DNA is TGCGCCAGCAGCCTTCGGCAGGGATCGAACACTGAAGCTTTCTTT. Translation: CASSLRQGSNTEAFF. V and J are TRBV5-1 and TRBJ1-1; a possible D gene is TRBD1 (5 bases). Trimming took off 4 bases at V and 1 base at J, with 14 bases between the two ends. Germline V gives CDR1 SGHRS, CDR2 YFSETQ. The CDR3 contains 15 residues.

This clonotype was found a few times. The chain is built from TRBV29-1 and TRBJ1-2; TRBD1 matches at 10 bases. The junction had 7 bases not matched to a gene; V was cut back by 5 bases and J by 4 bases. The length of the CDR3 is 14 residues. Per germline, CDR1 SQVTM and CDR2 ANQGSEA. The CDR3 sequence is CSVRTGTGVYGYTF. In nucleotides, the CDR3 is TGCAGCGTTCGGACCGGGACAGGGGTCTATGGCTACACCTTC.

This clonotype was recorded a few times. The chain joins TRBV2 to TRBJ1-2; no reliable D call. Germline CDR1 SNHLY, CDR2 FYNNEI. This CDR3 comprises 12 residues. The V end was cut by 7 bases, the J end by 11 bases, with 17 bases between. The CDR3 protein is CASIGQEVGYTF. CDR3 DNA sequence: TGTGCCAGCATCGGGCAGGAGGTTGGGTACACCTTC.

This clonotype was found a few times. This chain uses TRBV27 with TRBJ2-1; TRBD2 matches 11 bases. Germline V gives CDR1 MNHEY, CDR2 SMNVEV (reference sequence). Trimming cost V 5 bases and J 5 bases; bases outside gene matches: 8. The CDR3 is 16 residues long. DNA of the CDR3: TGTGCCAGCAGTAACCAACTAGCGGGAGCCGACAATGAGCAGTTCTTC. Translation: CASSNQLAGADNEQFF.

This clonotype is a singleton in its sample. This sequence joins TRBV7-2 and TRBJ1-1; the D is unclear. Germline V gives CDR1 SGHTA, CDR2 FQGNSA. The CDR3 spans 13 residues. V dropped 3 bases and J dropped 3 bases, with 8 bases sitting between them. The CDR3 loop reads CASSFYSHTEAFF. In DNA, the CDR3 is TGTGCCAGCAGCTTTTACTCTCACACTGAAGCTTTCTTT. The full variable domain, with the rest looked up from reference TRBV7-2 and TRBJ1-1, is GAGVSQSPSNKVTEKGKDVELRCDPISGHTALYWYRQSLGQGLEFLIYFQGNSAPDKSGLPSDRFSAERTGGSVSTLTIQRTQQEDSAVYLCASSFYSHTEAFFGQGTRLTVV.